This record covers a single TCR beta chain. Antigen: not known. This entry is derived from a study of post-analysis software for immune sequencing data. Overall study context: The disease courses spanned relapsing-remitting, secondary progressive and progressive-relapsing forms of multiple sclerosis. Points from the study as a whole: Patients showed TRBV5-6, TRBV5-1 and TRBV20-1 among a few TRBV segments more frequent than in controls. Diversity measured as normalized Chao1 was significantly lower in multiple sclerosis patients than in controls. Under F measure analysis, samples from one preparation batch co-clustered strongly.

Germline assignment: CDR1 SGDLS and CDR2 YYNGEE. The length of the CDR3 is 15 residues. V lost 4 bases and J 7 bases, leaving 18 bases between the germline ends. Every TCR beta cDNA library bore unique molecular identifiers. The source material, about 0.9 to 10 million T cells, gave rise to about 490,000 cDNA molecules. TCRdb reprocessed the PCR reads via MiXCR and lists one record per CDR3 protein. Here the sample spans around 400,000 distinct CDR3 sequences, roughly 38% being singletons. This clonotype originated in a girl aged 2 to 9 with multiple sclerosis. Sequences were obtained from blood. The V gene is TRBV9, the J gene TRBJ2-1; D may be TRBD1 or TRBD2 (5 bases each). The DNA for the CDR3 is TGTGCCAGCAGCTGGGGTACGGGACCCTCTAATGAGCAGTTCTTC. It translates to CASSWGTGPSNEQFF.